This record looks at one T cell receptor (beta chain) sequence and its context. Antigen unknown. Then a second PCR, running roughly 7 to 11 cycles, was carried out with a sample-barcoded 5' primer and a J-beta primer mix. TCRdb recomputed calls from the 5' RACE reads with MiXCR, one row per CDR3 protein. The sample includes hundreds of thousands of distinct CDR3 sequences, over 45% of them seen just once. The record originates from a study of blood T cells in healthy people across ages. Looking at the study overall: About one barcoded beta molecule per two T cells was captured by template switching.

Study results and limitations: Diversity was higher, and naive CD4+ cells more numerous, in long-lived donors than in aged donors.

The CDR3 is 16 amino acids. Germline V lookup: CDR1 SGHTA, CDR2 FQGNSA. J gave up 6 bases and V 5 bases, and 9 bases lay outside the gene matches. Each sample yielded at least 6 micrograms of PBMC total RNA. This clonotype was obtained from a woman in her fifties or sixties in good health. The sequenced sample was blood. This chain connects TRBV7-2 to TRBJ2-1; TRBD2 agrees at 11 bases. The CDR3 region has the DNA TGTGCCAGCAGCGGAGAGCTAGCGGGAGGAGGCAATGAGCAGTTCTTC. This encodes CASSGELAGGGNEQFF. The complete variable domain, with remaining parts taken from reference TRBV7-2 and TRBJ2-1, reads GAGVSQSPSNKVTEKGKDVELRCDPISGHTALYWYRQSLGQGLEFLIYFQGNSAPDKSGLPSDRFSAERTGGSVSTLTIQRTQQEDSAVYLCASSGELAGGGNEQFFGPGTRLTVL.